Listed below are T cell receptor beta chains from one sample, sequenced in a study of radiation and T cells in renal cell carcinoma. Libraries were prepared by immunoSEQ multiplex PCR; TCRdb keeps only in-frame clonotypes and omits some of them. The sample shows 100,000 to 150,000 clones, 75% to 90% of them seen only once. The source material was blood, sampled from a patient whose treatment included radiotherapy and nephrectomy. The source is a woman aged 55-75 years with renal cell carcinoma. CDR3s include the opening cysteine and the closing phenylalanine or tryptophan. Each record gives: clone size, D gene, J gene, V gene, CDR3 DNA, CDR3 protein. D genes are given only for firm matches. Clone size is given for some rows only: seen once, a few or many times, or a class if the clone is expanded.

clone_size: .; d_call: .; j_call: TRBJ2-2; v_call: TRBV13; cdr3_nt: TGTGCCAGCAGATTAGGGACCGGGGAGCTGTTTTTT; cdr3_aa: CASRLGTGELFF
clone_size: .; d_call: .; j_call: TRBJ1-1; v_call: TRBV4-3; cdr3_nt: TGCGCCAGCAGCCAAGATACACAGGGCCGGACTGAAGCTTTCTTT; cdr3_aa: CASSQDTQGRTEAFF
clone_size: once; d_call: TRBD1; j_call: TRBJ2-7; v_call: TRBV7-8; cdr3_nt: TGTGCCAGCAGCTCCACCTCAGGGGGCTACGAGCAGTACTTC; cdr3_aa: CASSSTSGGYEQYF
clone_size: .; d_call: .; j_call: TRBJ1-1; v_call: TRBV15; cdr3_nt: TGTGCCACCAGCAGAGATCTGACAGCTTACACTGAAGCTTTCTTT; cdr3_aa: CATSRDLTAYTEAFF
clone_size: .; d_call: .; j_call: TRBJ2-7; v_call: TRBV4-1; cdr3_nt: TGCGCCAGCAGCCAATCACCGACGGGTTCCTACGAGCAGTACTTC; cdr3_aa: CASSQSPTGSYEQYF
clone_size: .; d_call: .; j_call: TRBJ1-1; v_call: TRBV29-1; cdr3_nt: TGCAGCGTTGAAGATTGGGACACTGAAGCTTTCTTT; cdr3_aa: CSVEDWDTEAFF
clone_size: .; d_call: .; j_call: TRBJ2-7; v_call: TRBV11-1; cdr3_nt: TGTGCCAGCAGCTTAGCGGGAAATAGGCACGAGCAGTACTTC; cdr3_aa: CASSLAGNRHEQYF
clone_size: .; d_call: .; j_call: TRBJ2-7; v_call: TRBV6-5; cdr3_nt: TGTGCCAGCAGTCGGGGACTGAACTACGAGCAGTACTTC; cdr3_aa: CASSRGLNYEQYF
clone_size: .; d_call: .; j_call: TRBJ1-3; v_call: TRBV18; cdr3_nt: TGTGCCAGCTCACAGTCAGACTTGAGGAACACCATATATTTT; cdr3_aa: CASSQSDLRNTIYF
clone_size: once; d_call: TRBD1; j_call: TRBJ2-7; v_call: TRBV6-5; cdr3_nt: TGTGCCAGCAGCAAAGGACAGGGGTTCGAGCAGTACTTC; cdr3_aa: CASSKGQGFEQYF
clone_size: .; d_call: .; j_call: TRBJ1-5; v_call: TRBV4-2; cdr3_nt: TGTGCCAGCAGCCAGCTGACAGGAAGGTATAGCAATCAGCCCCAGCATTTT; cdr3_aa: CASSQLTGRYSNQPQHF
clone_size: .; d_call: .; j_call: TRBJ2-2; v_call: TRBV27; cdr3_nt: TGTGCCAGCAGCAGGGGGGTGAACACCGGGGAGCTGTTTTTT; cdr3_aa: CASSRGVNTGELFF
clone_size: .; d_call: .; j_call: TRBJ2-1; v_call: TRBV19; cdr3_nt: TGTGCCAGTTCGCACAGGGATCCAAGGGCGGATGAGCAGTTCTTC; cdr3_aa: CASSHRDPRADEQFF
clone_size: .; d_call: .; j_call: TRBJ2-2; v_call: TRBV4-3; cdr3_nt: TGCGCCAGCAGCCAAAAAGGACGGGACGGGGTCGGGGAGCTGTTTTTT; cdr3_aa: CASSQKGRDGVGELFF
clone_size: .; d_call: TRBD2; j_call: TRBJ2-7; v_call: TRBV28; cdr3_nt: TGTGCCAGCAGTTTCGGGGGGAACTCCTACGAGCAGTACTTC; cdr3_aa: CASSFGGNSYEQYF
clone_size: .; d_call: .; j_call: TRBJ1-1; v_call: TRBV27; cdr3_nt: TGTGCCAGCAGTTTATCGATCGGGGGTTACACTGAAGCTTTCTTT; cdr3_aa: CASSLSIGGYTEAFF